This T cell receptor beta chain emerged from a study of blood T cell repertoires in COVID-19. Across the whole study: Samples of COVID-19 (acute and convalescent) were obtained from the United States, Italy and Spain. PBMCs, B-cell-depleted T cells, or T cells were the source of the cDNA or gDNA that made up the material.

Study processing details: Estimates of nucleated cell counts were drawn from the amplification of reference gene primers. The data were produced by immunoSEQ multiplex PCR, yet TCRdb's version contains in-frame clones alone and is incomplete. D and trimming were read from the DNA, whereas the V and J calls and clone size are those reported in that table. There are about 300,000 clones in the sample; nearly 90% occur only once, and approximately 8.8% lies in the top ten. CDR3 length: 16 amino acids. The germline CDR1 and CDR2 sequences are SGHAT and FQNNGV. With V trimmed by 1 base and J by 3 bases, 9 bases remained unmatched.

The rearrangement links TRBV11-2 to TRBJ2-7; 7 bases align to TRBD1. The TCR comes from a man younger than 35 with active or convalescent COVID-19. The material sequenced was peripheral blood. CDR3: CASSLVPGQPDYEQYF. CDR3 sequence (DNA): TGTGCCAGCAGCTTAGTTCCGGGACAGCCCGACTACGAGCAGTACTTC.